This T cell receptor beta chain was observed in a study of blood T cell repertoires in COVID-19. The CDR3 runs 13 residues. Looked up from germline, CDR1 is WNHNN and CDR2 is SYGVQD (reference sequence). Trimming shortened V by 2 bases and J by 8 bases, and 12 bases separated the two germline ends. This clone was counted a few times. The protocol was immunoSEQ multiplex PCR, while the TCRdb copy is restricted to in-frame clones and leaves out a portion. Here the sample spans about 210,000 clones, around 88% being singletons. Material for sequencing was peripheral blood. The chain employs TRBV10-1 and TRBJ1-2; unclear D gene. This sequence originates from a man aged 18 to 29 with active or convalescent COVID-19. Here the CDR3 reads CASSEVAGYGYTF. In DNA form, the CDR3 reads TGCGCCAGCAGTGAGGTCGCAGGATACGGCTACACCTTC.